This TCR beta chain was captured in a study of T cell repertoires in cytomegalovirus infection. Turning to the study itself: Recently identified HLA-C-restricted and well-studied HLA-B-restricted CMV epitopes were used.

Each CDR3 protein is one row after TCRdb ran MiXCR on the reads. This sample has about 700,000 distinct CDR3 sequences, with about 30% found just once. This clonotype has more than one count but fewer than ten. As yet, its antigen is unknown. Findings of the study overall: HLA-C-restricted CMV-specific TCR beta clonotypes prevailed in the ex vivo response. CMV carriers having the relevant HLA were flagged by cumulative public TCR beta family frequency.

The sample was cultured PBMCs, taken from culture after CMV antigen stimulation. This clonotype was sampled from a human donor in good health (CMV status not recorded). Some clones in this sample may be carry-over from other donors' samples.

CDR3 region: CAISESGGEGPETQYF. The CDR3 DNA reads as TGTGCCATCAGTGAGTCGGGAGGGGAGGGTCCGGAGACCCAGTACTTC. The chain uses TRBV10-3 and TRBJ2-5; TRBD2 matches 7 bases. This CDR3 spans 16 amino acids. Germline CDR1 and CDR2: ENHRY and SYGVKD. Losses at the gene ends were 0 bases for V and 5 bases for J; bases not matched to a gene: 9.